Below, one T cell receptor (beta chain) is given with its context. The antigen remains undetermined. Every donor was a healthy person donating bone marrow. This sample was included in a study of cytomegalovirus exposure and HLA in healthy donors. Across the study: HLA-typed donors were the source of about 85 million unique TCRs, which an early data release held. Study outcomes and limitations: HLA allele associations emerged for around 15,000 TCR beta sequences in a later analysis, at 0.05 false discovery rate.

The CDR3 length is 16 residues. V was trimmed by 9 bases and J by 3 bases, leaving 20 bases between them. CDR1 is LNHDA and CDR2 is SQIVND in the germline V gene (reference sequence). PCR was performed using 60 Vbeta and 13 Jbeta primers. The assay was immunoSEQ multiplex PCR, and TCRdb's table has in-frame clones only and misses some. The data contain some 88,000 clones, less than 65% of them seen just once; the ten biggest clones take up roughly 6.8%. This TCR was recovered from a woman in her 30s in good health and CMV-seronegative. Sequencing used PBMCs. The chain uses TRBV19 and TRBJ1-4; tentatively, D is TRBD1 (6 bases). The CDR3 loop is CASRQGSYTPNEKLFF. CDR3 coding DNA: TGTGCCAGCCGTCAGGGGTCGTACACTCCTAATGAAAAACTGTTTTTT. The entire variable domain, with the rest obtained from reference TRBV19 and TRBJ1-4, is as follows: DGGITQSPKYLFRKEGQNVTLSCEQNLNHDAMYWYRQDPGQGLRLIYYSQIVNDFQKGDIAEGYSVSREKKESFPLTVTSAQKNPTAFYLCASRQGSYTPNEKLFFGSGTQLSVL.